This TCR beta chain emerged from a study of T-cell reconstitution after alpha-beta-depleted transplantation in children. Preparing the TCRbeta library involved the use of unique molecular identifiers. Via MiXCR, TCRdb re-called the PCR reads, giving one row per CDR3 protein. The data contain 360,000 or so distinct CDR3 sequences, about a fifth of them seen just once; the ten biggest clones take up approximately 3.8%. Trimming removed 1 base at V and 2 bases at J, with 12 bases between. Germline lookup yields CDR1 LGHDT and CDR2 YNNKEL (reference sequence). CDR3 size: 15 residues. The V gene is TRBV3-1, the J gene TRBJ2-7; D possibly uses TRBD1 or TRBD2 (5 bases each). This clonotype was sampled from a human donor who donated a stem cell graft to a child with acute myeloid leukemia. The sequences come from PBMCs from the stem cell graft donor, collected from the stem cell graft. CDR3 DNA: TGTGCCAGCAGCCAAGGTCCGGGGCCAACCTACGAGCAGTACTTC. This sequence encodes CASSQGPGPTYEQYF.